The 19 T cell receptor beta chains listed next were all sequenced from one sample in a study of cytomegalovirus exposure and HLA in healthy donors. Primers for the PCR totalled 60 Vbeta and 13 Jbeta. Some clones are missing from TCRdb's copy, which holds only in-frame ones; the method was immunoSEQ multiplex PCR. The data show fewer than 90,000 clones, with roughly 79% seen just once and 1.2% to 1.5% held by the top ten. Specimen: PBMCs. The source is a male donor in good health and CMV-seronegative.

This chain uses TRBV28 with TRBJ1-1; 7 bases are a match to TRBD1. Germline trimming cut 2 bases from V and 5 bases from J; bases unmatched to any gene: 5. CDR1 is MDHEN, CDR2 SYDVKM, per germline. This CDR3 is 14 amino acids long. For the CDR3, the DNA is TGTGCCAGCAGTTTAAGTCCGACAGGGACTGAAGCTTTCTTT. Amino acid sequence: CASSLSPTGTEAFF.

This clone was recorded once. The genes are TRBV28 and TRBJ1-1, with a tentative D call TRBD1 (6 bases). Germline V gene data show CDR1 as MDHEN and CDR2 as SYDVKM. Trimming took 5 bases from V and 7 from J, leaving 14 bases between them. The CDR3 totals 13 residues. CDR3 nucleotides: TGTGCCAGCAGTACCGGGACACCCTTTGAAGCTTTCTTT. Amino acid sequence: CASSTGTPFEAFF.

V is TRBV18 and J is TRBJ2-3; 9 positions match TRBD1. The ends lost 2 bases at V and 3 bases at J; junction bases unmatched: 9. This CDR3 is 17 amino acids long. Germline CDR1 is KGHSH and CDR2 is LQKENI. Here the CDR3 DNA reads TGTGCCAGCTCACCAGCGCTGGGACAGGGTCCAACAGATACGCAGTATTTT. The encoded protein is CASSPALGQGPTDTQYF.

The CDR3 sequence: CASSLFGQGVNGYTF. The CDR3 nucleotides are TGTGCCAGCAGTTTATTTGGACAGGGTGTCAATGGCTACACCTTC. The gene calls are TRBV27 and TRBJ1-2; 8 bases are shared with TRBD1. CDR3 length: 15 residues. Germline CDR1 MNHEY, CDR2 SMNVEV (reference sequence). The J segment lost 6 bases and the V segment lost 1 base, leaving 7 bases of the junction unmatched.

V and J are TRBV11-2 and TRBJ1-2, with D unresolved. CDR3 length: 16 amino acids. Germline lookup yields CDR1 SGHAT and CDR2 FQNNGV. V gave up 5 bases and J gave up 8 bases, with 24 bases separating them. The CDR3: CASSDSHFRENGGYTF. The CDR3 DNA follows: TGTGCCAGCAGCGATAGTCACTTTAGGGAGAATGGGGGCTACACCTTC.

The V and J genes are TRBV6-1 and TRBJ1-1, with unresolved D. The CDR3 has 11 amino acids. The V gene's germline CDR1 is MNHNS and CDR2 SASEGT. V shed 3 bases and J shed 7 bases, with 6 bases lying between them. In DNA form, the CDR3 reads TGTGCCAGCAGTGATGTGAGTGAAGCTTTCTTT. Protein product: CASSDVSEAFF.

The V call is TRBV4-3, the J call TRBJ2-7, with D perhaps TRBD2 (5 bases). CDR1 LGHNA and CDR2 YSLEER come from the germline V gene. The germline V and J ends were trimmed by 0 bases and 3 bases, with 9 bases remaining between them. This CDR3 contains 14 residues. The CDR3 DNA is TGCGCCAGCAGCCAAGAGAGGCGGGTCTACGAGCAGTACTTC. Translating gives CASSQERRVYEQYF.

For this clone: Mismatch with germline at one junction end may stem from a read error. CDR3 residues: CASSLEGTSGNSQYF. The CDR3 region has the DNA TGTGCCAGCAGCCTCGAGGGGACTAGCGGAAACAGTCAGTACTTC. The V and J genes are TRBV7-2 and TRBJ2-4, with TRBD2 identical over 11 bases. The CDR3 is 15 amino acids. CDR1 and CDR2 from the germline V gene are SGHTA and FQGNSA.

The genes are TRBV19 and TRBJ2-3; the D gene is possibly TRBD2 (6 bases). The CDR3 length is 15 residues. Germline loops: CDR1 LNHDA, CDR2 SQIVND (reference sequence). V was pared by 3 bases and J by 0 bases, with 10 bases between. In DNA form, the CDR3 reads TGTGCCAGTAGTATCCAAGGACTAAGCACAGATACGCAGTATTTT. This encodes CASSIQGLSTDTQYF.

This clone was counted once. This chain connects TRBV28 to TRBJ1-6; TRBD1 might be the D (5 bases). V was clipped by 3 bases and J by 5 bases, with 11 bases between them. The CDR3 contains 15 residues. Germline V gene lookup returns CDR1 MDHEN and CDR2 SYDVKM. The CDR3 sequence is CASSFLQGNNSPLHF. The CDR3, as DNA: TGTGCCAGCAGTTTTTTGCAGGGCAATAATTCACCCCTCCACTTT.

The chain uses TRBV27 and TRBJ2-7; possible D gene TRBD1, 5 bases. Germline CDR1 and CDR2: MNHEY and SMNVEV (reference sequence). Trimming took 6 bases from V and 6 from J, leaving 21 bases between them. This CDR3 comprises 15 residues. Written as DNA, the CDR3 is TGTGCCAGCAGCCCTTTACAGGTAATCGGGCTCGAGCAGTACTTC. Its translation is CASSPLQVIGLEQYF.

The chain joins TRBV4-3 to TRBJ2-5, with D possibly being TRBD2 (5 bases). This CDR3 spans 16 amino acids. From germline, CDR1 is LGHNA and CDR2 YSLEER. V was trimmed by 1 base and J by 2 bases, leaving 14 bases between them. The CDR3 is CASSQGAGGSQETQYF. The CDR3, as DNA: TGCGCCAGCAGCCAAGGGGCGGGTGGGTCGCAAGAGACCCAGTACTTC.

The rearrangement links TRBV5-6 to TRBJ1-2, with D maybe TRBD1 (6 bases). The CDR3 runs to 14 residues. Trimming cost V 4 bases and J 7 bases, with 17 bases left between them. Germline CDR1 is SGHDT and CDR2 is YYEEEE. CDR3 sequence: CASSPLGGRGGYTF. In nucleotides, the CDR3 is TGTGCCAGCAGCCCCTTGGGGGGGCGGGGTGGCTACACCTTC.

This clone was seen a few times. V usage is TRBV5-6 and J usage is TRBJ1-2; 9 positions agree with TRBD1. The V gene end was trimmed by 1 base and the J gene end by 9 bases; junction bases not matched to a gene: 7. This CDR3 has 14 amino acids. Germline assignment: CDR1 SGHDT and CDR2 YYEEEE. CDR3 amino acids: CASSLRQGGASYTF. In DNA, the CDR3 is TGTGCCAGCAGCTTGCGACAGGGGGGAGCAAGCTACACCTTC.

This clone was seen a handful of times. V is TRBV9 and J is TRBJ1-4; possible D gene TRBD1, 5 bases. The germline V gene has CDR1 SGDLS and CDR2 YYNGEE. The CDR3 contains 14 residues. V was pared by 4 bases and J by 0 bases, with 7 bases between. The CDR3 is CASSQTATNEKLFF. Here the CDR3 DNA reads TGTGCCAGCAGCCAGACAGCAACTAATGAAAAACTGTTTTTT.

The rearrangement joins TRBV9 to TRBJ1-3; perhaps TRBD1 as D (5 bases). Germline V gives CDR1 SGDLS, CDR2 YYNGEE. V was pared by 4 bases and J by 0 bases, with 8 bases between. This CDR3 spans 14 amino acids. CDR3 nucleotides: TGTGCCAGCAGCTTCGGGGGCTCTGGAAACACCATATATTTT. Its translation is CASSFGGSGNTIYF.

The chain carries TRBV7-9 and TRBJ1-5; D not certain. Germline V gene lookup returns CDR1 SEHNR and CDR2 FQNEAQ (reference sequence). The CDR3 is 13 residues long. The V gene lost 5 bases and the J gene lost 0 bases, with 5 bases spanning the gap. The CDR3 region has the DNA TGTGCCAGCAGCCCTTATAGCAATCAGCCCCAGCATTTT. Its protein is CASSPYSNQPQHF.

The rearrangement uses TRBV27 and TRBJ2-2; TRBD2 agrees at 8 bases. The CDR3 sequence is 16 residues long. The V gene's germline CDR1 is MNHEY and CDR2 SMNVEV (reference sequence). Unmatched junction bases numbered 10, after V lost 5 bases and J lost 5 bases. The chain's CDR3 is CASSHTTGLATGELFF. CDR3 sequence (DNA): TGTGCCAGCAGTCACACTACAGGACTAGCTACCGGGGAGCTGTTTTTT.

The V call is TRBV19, the J call TRBJ2-3, with TRBD2 matching 13 bases. The CDR3 consists of 18 residues. V was clipped by 5 bases and J by 3 bases; unmatched bases: 11. Germline V CDR1 and CDR2: LNHDA, SQIVND (reference sequence). The CDR3, as DNA: TGTGCCAGTAGTGGCGAGAGGACTAGCGGGAGAGAGACAGATACGCAGTATTTT. Its translation: CASSGERTSGRETDTQYF.